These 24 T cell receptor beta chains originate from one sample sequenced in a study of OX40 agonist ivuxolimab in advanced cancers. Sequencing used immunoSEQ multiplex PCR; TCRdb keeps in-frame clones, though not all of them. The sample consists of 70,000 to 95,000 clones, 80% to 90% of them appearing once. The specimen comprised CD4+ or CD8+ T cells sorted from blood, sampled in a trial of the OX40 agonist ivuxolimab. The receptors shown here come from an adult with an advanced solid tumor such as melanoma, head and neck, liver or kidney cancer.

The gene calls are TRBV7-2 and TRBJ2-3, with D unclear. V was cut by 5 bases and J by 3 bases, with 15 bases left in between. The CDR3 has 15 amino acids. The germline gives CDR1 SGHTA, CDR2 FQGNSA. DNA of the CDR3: TGTGCCAGCAGCACTTCCGGCGGTGGGACAGATACGCAGTATTTT. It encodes CASSTSGGGTDTQYF.

In DNA form, the CDR3 reads TGTGCCAGCAGTTCCGGACAGCACAATCAGCCCCAGCATTTT. Protein sequence: CASSSGQHNQPQHF. The chain is built from TRBV6-1 and TRBJ1-5; D may be TRBD1 (6 bases). Germline V gives CDR1 MNHNS, CDR2 SASEGT. The CDR3 consists of 14 residues. Trimming stripped 5 bases from V and 3 bases from J, with 11 bases between.

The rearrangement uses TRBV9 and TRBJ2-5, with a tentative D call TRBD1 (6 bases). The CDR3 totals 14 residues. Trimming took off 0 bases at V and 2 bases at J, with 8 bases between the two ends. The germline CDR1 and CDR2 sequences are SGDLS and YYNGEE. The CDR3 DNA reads TGTGCCAGCAGCGTAGGCGGACAGCAAGAGACCCAGTACTTC. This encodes CASSVGGQQETQYF.

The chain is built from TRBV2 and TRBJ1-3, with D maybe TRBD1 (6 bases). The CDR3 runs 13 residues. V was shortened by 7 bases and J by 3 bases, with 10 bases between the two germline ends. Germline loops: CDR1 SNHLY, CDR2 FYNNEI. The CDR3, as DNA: TGTGCCAGCAAGGCAGGGGATGGAAACACCATATATTTT. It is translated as CASKAGDGNTIYF.

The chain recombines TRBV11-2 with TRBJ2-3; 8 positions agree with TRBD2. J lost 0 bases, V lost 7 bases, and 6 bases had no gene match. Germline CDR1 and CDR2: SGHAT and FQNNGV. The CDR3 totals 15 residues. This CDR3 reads CASIQAGVSTDTQYF. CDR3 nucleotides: TGTGCCAGCATCCAAGCGGGAGTTAGCACAGATACGCAGTATTTT.

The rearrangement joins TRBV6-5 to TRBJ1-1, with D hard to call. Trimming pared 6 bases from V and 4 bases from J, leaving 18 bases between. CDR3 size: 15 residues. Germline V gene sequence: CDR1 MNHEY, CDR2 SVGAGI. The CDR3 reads CASSPWENTPTEAFF. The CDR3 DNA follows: TGTGCCAGCAGCCCCTGGGAAAATACCCCCACTGAAGCTTTCTTT.

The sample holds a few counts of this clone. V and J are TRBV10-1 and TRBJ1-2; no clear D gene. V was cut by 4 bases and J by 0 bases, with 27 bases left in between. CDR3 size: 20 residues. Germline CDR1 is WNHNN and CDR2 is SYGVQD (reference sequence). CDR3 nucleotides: TGCGCCAGCAGTGCTTTGACCCGCCTAAGGTCATATATAGCTAACTATGGCTACACCTTC. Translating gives CASSALTRLRSYIANYGYTF.

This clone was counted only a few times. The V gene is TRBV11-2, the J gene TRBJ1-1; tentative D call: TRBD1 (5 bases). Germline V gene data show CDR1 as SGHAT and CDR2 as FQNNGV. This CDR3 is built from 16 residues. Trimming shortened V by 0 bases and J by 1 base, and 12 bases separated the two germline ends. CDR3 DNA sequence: TGTGCCAGCAGCTTAGAGTGGGGCAGGTCGAACACTGAAGCTTTCTTT. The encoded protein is CASSLEWGRSNTEAFF.

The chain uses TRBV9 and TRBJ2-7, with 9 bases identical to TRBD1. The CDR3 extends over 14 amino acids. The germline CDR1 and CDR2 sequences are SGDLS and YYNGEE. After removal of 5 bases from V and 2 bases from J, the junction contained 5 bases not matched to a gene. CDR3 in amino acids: CASRAGTGTYEQYF. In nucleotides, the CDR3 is TGTGCCAGCAGGGCCGGGACAGGGACCTACGAGCAGTACTTC. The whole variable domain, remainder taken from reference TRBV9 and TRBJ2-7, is DSGVTQTPKHLITATGQRVTLRCSPRSGDLSVYWYQQSLDQGLQFLIQYYNGEERAKGNILERFSAQQFPDLHSELNLSSLELGDSALYFCASRAGTGTYEQYFGPGTRLTVT.

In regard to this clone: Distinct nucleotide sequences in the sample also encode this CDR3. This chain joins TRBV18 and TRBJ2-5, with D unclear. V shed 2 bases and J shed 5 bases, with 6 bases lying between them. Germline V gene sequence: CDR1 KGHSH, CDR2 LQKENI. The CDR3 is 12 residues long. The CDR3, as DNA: TGTGCCAGCTCACCAGAGAGGGAGACCCAGTACTTC. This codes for CASSPERETQYF.

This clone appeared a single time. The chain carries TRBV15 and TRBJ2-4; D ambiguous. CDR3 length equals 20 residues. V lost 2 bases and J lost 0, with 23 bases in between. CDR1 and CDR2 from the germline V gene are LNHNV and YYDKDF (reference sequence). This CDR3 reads CATSRLNSPPLFLAKNIQYF. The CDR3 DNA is TGTGCCACCAGCAGACTTAACAGTCCCCCACTATTCTTAGCCAAAAACATTCAGTACTTC. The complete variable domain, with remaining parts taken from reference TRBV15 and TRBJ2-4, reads DAMVIQNPRYQVTQFGKPVTLSCSQTLNHNVMYWYQQKSSQAPKLLFHYYDKDFNNEADTPDNFQSRRPNTSFCFLDIRSPGLGDTAMYLCATSRLNSPPLFLAKNIQYFGAGTRLSVL.

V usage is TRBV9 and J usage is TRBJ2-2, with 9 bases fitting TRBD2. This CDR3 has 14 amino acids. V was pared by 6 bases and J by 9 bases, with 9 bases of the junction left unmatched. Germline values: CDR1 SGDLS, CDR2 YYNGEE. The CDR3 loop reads CASNTAGGPRELFF. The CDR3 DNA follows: TGTGCCAGCAACACGGCGGGGGGGCCCCGGGAGCTGTTTTTT.

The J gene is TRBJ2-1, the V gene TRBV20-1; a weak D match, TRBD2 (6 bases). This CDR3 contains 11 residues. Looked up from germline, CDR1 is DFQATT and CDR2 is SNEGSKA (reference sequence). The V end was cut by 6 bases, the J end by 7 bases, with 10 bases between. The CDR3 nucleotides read TGCAGTGCGAGACTAGTAAATGAGCAGTTCTTC. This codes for CSARLVNEQFF.

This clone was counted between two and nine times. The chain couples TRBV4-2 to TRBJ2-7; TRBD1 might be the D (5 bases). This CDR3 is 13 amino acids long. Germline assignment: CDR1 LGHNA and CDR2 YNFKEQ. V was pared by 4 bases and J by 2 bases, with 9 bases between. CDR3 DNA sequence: TGTGCCAGCAGCCCAGTAGGGGCCTACGAGCAGTACTTC. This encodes CASSPVGAYEQYF.

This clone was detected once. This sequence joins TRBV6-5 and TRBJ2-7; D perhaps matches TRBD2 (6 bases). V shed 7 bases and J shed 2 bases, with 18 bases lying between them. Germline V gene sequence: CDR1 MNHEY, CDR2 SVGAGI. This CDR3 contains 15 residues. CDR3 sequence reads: CASTKGSGGTYEQYF. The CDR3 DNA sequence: TGTGCCAGCACCAAGGGTAGCGGAGGGACCTACGAGCAGTACTTC.

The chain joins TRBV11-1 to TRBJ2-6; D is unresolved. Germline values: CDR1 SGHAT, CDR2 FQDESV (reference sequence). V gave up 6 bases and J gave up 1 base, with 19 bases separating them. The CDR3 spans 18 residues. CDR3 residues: CASSHRLGAFSGANVLTF. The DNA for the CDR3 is TGTGCCAGCAGTCACCGCCTCGGAGCCTTTTCTGGGGCCAACGTCCTGACTTTC.

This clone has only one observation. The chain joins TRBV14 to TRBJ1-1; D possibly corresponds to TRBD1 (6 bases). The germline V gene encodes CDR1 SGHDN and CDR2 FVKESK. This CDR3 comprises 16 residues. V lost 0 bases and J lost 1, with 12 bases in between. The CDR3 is CASSQDLGGQNTEAFF. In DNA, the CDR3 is TGTGCCAGCAGCCAAGATCTGGGGGGCCAGAACACTGAAGCTTTCTTT.

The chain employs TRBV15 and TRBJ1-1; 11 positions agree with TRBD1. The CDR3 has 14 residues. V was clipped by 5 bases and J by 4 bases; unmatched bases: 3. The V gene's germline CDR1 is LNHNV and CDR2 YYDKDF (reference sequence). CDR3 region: CATSGQGARTEAFF. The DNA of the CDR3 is TGTGCCACCAGCGGACAGGGGGCGCGCACTGAAGCTTTCTTT.

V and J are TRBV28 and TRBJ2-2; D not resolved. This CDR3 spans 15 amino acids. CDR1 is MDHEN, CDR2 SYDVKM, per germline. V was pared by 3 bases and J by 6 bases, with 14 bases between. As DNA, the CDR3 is TGTGCCAGCAGTTTTGGGTCAAACCGCGCCGGGGAGCTGTTTTTT. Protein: CASSFGSNRAGELFF. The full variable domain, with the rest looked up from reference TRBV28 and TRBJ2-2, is DVKVTQSSRYLVKRTGEKVFLECVQDMDHENMFWYRQDPGLGLRLIYFSYDVKMKEKGDIPEGYSVSREKKERFSLILESASTNQTSMYLCASSFGSNRAGELFFGEGSRLTVL.

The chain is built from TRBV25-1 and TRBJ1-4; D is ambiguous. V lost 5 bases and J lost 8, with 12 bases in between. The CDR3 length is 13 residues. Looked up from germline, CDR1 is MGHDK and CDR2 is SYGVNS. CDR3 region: CASSRLAGEKLFF. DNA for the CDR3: TGTGCCAGCAGTCGGTTGGCGGGGGAAAAACTGTTTTTT. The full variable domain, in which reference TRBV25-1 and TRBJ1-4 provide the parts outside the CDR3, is EADIYQTPRYLVIGTGKKITLECSQTMGHDKMYWYQQDPGMELHLIHYSYGVNSTEKGDLSSESTVSRIRTEHFPLTLESARPSHTSQYLCASSRLAGEKLFFGSGTQLSVL.

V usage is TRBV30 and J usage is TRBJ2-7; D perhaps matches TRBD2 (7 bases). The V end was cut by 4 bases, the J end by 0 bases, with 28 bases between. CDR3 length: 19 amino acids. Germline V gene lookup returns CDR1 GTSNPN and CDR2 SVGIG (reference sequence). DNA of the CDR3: TGTGCCTGGACGGGGGGAACAGGGAAGGGAACGGTTCCCTCCTACGAGCAGTACTTC. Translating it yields CAWTGGTGKGTVPSYEQYF.

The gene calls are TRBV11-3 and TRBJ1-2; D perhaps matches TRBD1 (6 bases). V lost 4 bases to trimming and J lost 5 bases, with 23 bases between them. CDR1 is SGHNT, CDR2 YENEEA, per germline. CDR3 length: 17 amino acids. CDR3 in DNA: TGTGCCAGCAGCTCGACAGGCAACCGGCTTTTAGGGTATGGCTACACCTTC. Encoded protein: CASSSTGNRLLGYGYTF.

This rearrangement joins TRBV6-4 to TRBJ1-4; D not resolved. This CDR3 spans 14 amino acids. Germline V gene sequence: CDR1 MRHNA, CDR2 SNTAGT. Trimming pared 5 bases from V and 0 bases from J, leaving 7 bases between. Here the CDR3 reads CASSLPATNEKLFF. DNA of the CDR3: TGTGCCAGCAGTCTTCCTGCAACTAATGAAAAACTGTTTTTT.

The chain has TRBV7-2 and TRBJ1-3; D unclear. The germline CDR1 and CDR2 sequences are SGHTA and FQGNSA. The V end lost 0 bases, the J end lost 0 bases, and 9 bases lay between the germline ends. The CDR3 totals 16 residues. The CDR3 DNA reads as TGTGCCAGCAGCTTAGCGTTGACGGGCTCTGGAAACACCATATATTTT. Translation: CASSLALTGSGNTIYF.